Below, 31 T cell receptor beta chains from the same sample are listed, as sequenced in a study of blood T cells in healthy people across ages. Through a sample-barcoded 5' primer and a J-beta primer mix, a second PCR was run for roughly 6 to 11 cycles. TCRdb re-called the 5' RACE reads through MiXCR, storing one row per CDR3 protein. The table lists hundreds of thousands of distinct CDR3 sequences, approximately 49% of them singletons. The sample taken for sequencing was blood. The receptors stem from a woman in her sixties or seventies in good health.

The V gene is TRBV29-1, the J gene TRBJ2-5; D gene uncertain. CDR1 and CDR2 (germline): SQVTM, ANQGSEA. The CDR3 extends over 10 amino acids. V was pared by 3 bases and J by 13 bases, with 12 bases between. The CDR3 region has the DNA TGCAGCGTTGAGTGTAGCCCTGGGTACTTC. Encoded protein: CSVECSPGYF.

The chain has TRBV7-2 and TRBJ1-1; possible D gene TRBD1, 5 bases. This CDR3 spans 16 amino acids. Germline CDR1 SGHTA, CDR2 FQGNSA. With 7 bases removed from V and 3 bases from J, the gap between germline ends came to 21 bases. CDR3 bases: TGTGCCAGCATCCCATGGGGACCCGAGATTGACACTGAAGCTTTCTTT. Amino acids: CASIPWGPEIDTEAFF.

There are a few counts of this clonotype. The rearrangement joins TRBV3-1 to TRBJ2-2; 7 positions agree with TRBD2. The CDR3 contains 13 residues. Germline V gene lookup returns CDR1 LGHDT and CDR2 YNNKEL (reference sequence). J gave up 6 bases and V 2 bases, and 0 bases lay outside the gene matches. The chain's CDR3 is CASSQLAAGELFF. The CDR3 DNA is TGTGCCAGCAGCCAACTAGCGGCCGGGGAGCTGTTTTTT.

This clonotype occurred a few times. The V and J genes are TRBV5-1 and TRBJ2-4; D is perhaps TRBD1 or TRBD2 (5 bases each). This CDR3 is 11 amino acids long. V was shortened by 2 bases and J by 11 bases, with 8 bases between the two germline ends. The germline V gene has CDR1 SGHRS and CDR2 YFSETQ. The CDR3 is CASSFGDVQYF. The CDR3 DNA is TGCGCCAGCAGCTTCGGGGACGTTCAGTACTTC.

V usage is TRBV2 and J usage is TRBJ2-7, with D unclear. This CDR3 spans 15 amino acids. Trimming took off 6 bases at V and 3 bases at J, with 18 bases between the two ends. From germline, CDR1 is SNHLY and CDR2 FYNNEI. CDR3 DNA: TGTGCCAGCAGGCCACGTTACACGGACGACTACGAGCAGTACTTC. This encodes CASRPRYTDDYEQYF.

This clonotype has more than one count but fewer than ten. J is TRBJ2-1 and V is TRBV20-1, with a possible D match to TRBD2 (6 bases). Germline CDR1 is DFQATT and CDR2 is SNEGSKA (reference sequence). The CDR3 is 13 residues long. The V and J ends lost 6 bases and 6 bases respectively, with 15 bases between them. CDR3 in amino acids: CSAGAGNINEQFF. The DNA of the CDR3 is TGCAGTGCCGGGGCGGGAAATATCAATGAGCAGTTCTTC.

The table lists this clonotype with a count of one. The rearrangement uses TRBV18 and TRBJ2-3; tentative D call: TRBD2 (5 bases). The CDR3 spans 15 residues. Germline V gene lookup returns CDR1 KGHSH and CDR2 LQKENI. Trimming shortened V by 3 bases and J by 2 bases, and 12 bases separated the two germline ends. The CDR3 is CASSPPADFTDTQYF. The CDR3 DNA is TGTGCCAGCTCACCCCCCGCGGACTTCACAGATACGCAGTATTTT.

About this clonotype: At one of its ends the junction is not consistent with the germline gene, which may arise from a read error. The chain is built from TRBV6-6 and TRBJ2-3; 10 bases match TRBD2. The CDR3 loop spans 17 amino acids. In germline, CDR1 is MNHNY, CDR2 SVGAGI (reference sequence). Written as DNA, the CDR3 is TGTGCCAGCAATTACCCCCGGCTAGCGGGAGCACGTGATACGCAGTATTTT. Residues: CASNYPRLAGARDTQYF.

V gene TRBV30 combines with J gene TRBJ1-5, with no clear D. The V end lost 4 bases, the J end lost 3 bases, and 10 bases lay between the germline ends. There are 13 residues in the CDR3. Germline V CDR1 and CDR2: GTSNPN, SVGIG (reference sequence). The CDR3 nucleotides read TGTGCCTGGACGAGTAGGATCAATCAGCCCCAGCATTTT. Its protein is CAWTSRINQPQHF. Full variable domain (rest looked up from reference TRBV30 and TRBJ1-5): SQTIHQWPATLVQPVGSPLSLECTVEGTSNPNLYWYRQAAGRGLQLLFYSVGIGQISSEVPQNLSASRPQDRQFILSSKKLLLSDSGFYLCAWTSRINQPQHFGDGTRLSIL.

V usage is TRBV6-5 and J usage is TRBJ2-5; weak D call: TRBD2 (6 bases). The V gene lost 0 bases and the J gene lost 7 bases, with 24 bases spanning the gap. The germline V gene encodes CDR1 MNHEY and CDR2 SVGAGI. The CDR3 has 18 residues. CDR3 DNA: TGTGCCAGCAGTTACTCCATTCAAGAACTACGGGTCGGGGGGACCCAGTACTTC. Its translation: CASSYSIQELRVGGTQYF.

This clonotype was counted ten times or more. The chain carries TRBV4-3 and TRBJ2-7; D is undetermined. Germline loops: CDR1 LGHNA, CDR2 YSLEER. The CDR3 covers 14 residues. V lost 0 bases and J 0 bases, leaving 6 bases between the germline ends. In nucleotides, the CDR3 is TGCGCCAGCAGCCAAGATAGTTCCTCCTACGAGCAGTACTTC. Protein sequence: CASSQDSSSYEQYF.

This chain joins TRBV7-2 and TRBJ2-5, with TRBD2 matching over 9 bases. This CDR3 region has 15 residues. J lost 9 bases, V lost 1 base, and 9 bases had no gene match. Germline CDR1 is SGHTA and CDR2 is FQGNSA. The CDR3 nucleotides read TGTGCCAGCAGCTTAGGCGGGAGGGCACAGGAGGCCCAGTACTTC. This sequence encodes CASSLGGRAQEAQYF. The whole variable domain, filled in from reference TRBV7-2 and TRBJ2-5, reads GAGVSQSPSNKVTEKGKDVELRCDPISGHTALYWYRQSLGQGLEFLIYFQGNSAPDKSGLPSDRFSAERTGGSVSTLTIQRTQQEDSAVYLCASSLGGRAQEAQYFGPGTRLLVL.

The chain links TRBV5-4 to TRBJ2-7, with D unresolved. The CDR3 has 12 residues. Germline V gene lookup returns CDR1 SGHNT and CDR2 YYREEE (reference sequence). Trimming removed 2 bases from V and 7 bases from J, with 10 bases in between. Here the CDR3 reads CASSLSSGEQYF. CDR3 bases: TGTGCCAGCAGCTTATCGTCGGGTGAGCAGTACTTC.

This chain joins TRBV7-3 and TRBJ2-3, with D hard to call. Germline V gives CDR1 SGHTA, CDR2 FQGTGA. V was trimmed by 5 bases and J by 4 bases, leaving 13 bases between them. CDR3 size: 14 residues. CDR3 residues: CASSHSRVADTQYF. Written as DNA, the CDR3 is TGTGCCAGCAGCCATAGTAGGGTGGCAGATACGCAGTATTTT.

The V call is TRBV7-2, the J call TRBJ2-3; no definite D call. Germline V gene data show CDR1 as SGHTA and CDR2 as FQGNSA. V was cut by 3 bases and J by 2 bases, with 9 bases left in between. The CDR3 sequence is 14 residues long. CDR3 sequence (DNA): TGTGCCAGCAGCTTTGGTCAGCCCACAGATACGCAGTATTTT. It is translated as CASSFGQPTDTQYF.

This clonotype was detected only once. The chain uses TRBV28 and TRBJ2-2; D is unresolved. Germline CDR1 and CDR2: MDHEN and SYDVKM. The CDR3 contains 15 residues. V was cut by 6 bases and J by 1 base, with 12 bases left in between. The CDR3 bases are TGTGCCAGCAGCCCATCCATGGGGAACACCGGGGAGCTGTTTTTT. It codes for CASSPSMGNTGELFF.

The gene calls are TRBV15 and TRBJ2-3, with 7 nucleotides matching TRBD1. In germline, CDR1 is LNHNV, CDR2 YYDKDF (reference sequence). CDR3 length: 16 amino acids. The V gene end was trimmed by 5 bases and the J gene end by 2 bases; junction bases not matched to a gene: 10. The CDR3 reads CATSSGQSINTDTQYF. CDR3 coding DNA: TGTGCCACCAGCTCGGGACAGTCTATTAACACAGATACGCAGTATTTT.

This clonotype came up a few times. CDR3 loop: CAISTGQGDSYEQYF. CDR3 DNA sequence: TGTGCCATCAGCACGGGACAGGGAGACTCCTACGAGCAGTACTTC. The chain has TRBV10-3 and TRBJ2-7, with 9 nucleotides matching TRBD1. Germline values: CDR1 ENHRY, CDR2 SYGVKD. The CDR3 is 15 amino acids. Unmatched junction bases numbered 6, after V lost 6 bases and J lost 0 bases.

This rearrangement joins TRBV5-1 to TRBJ2-1, with 10 bases fitting TRBD1. CDR3 length: 15 residues. Germline CDR1 is SGHRS and CDR2 is YFSETQ. The V and J ends lost 4 bases and 5 bases, in that order; junction bases with no gene match: 6. CDR3 DNA sequence: TGCGCCAGCAGCGATAGGACAGGGGGAAACAATGAGCAGTTCTTC. This encodes CASSDRTGGNNEQFF.

The V call is TRBV7-2, the J call TRBJ2-7; 9 bases match TRBD1. The CDR3 has 14 residues. CDR1 is SGHTA, CDR2 FQGNSA, per germline. V lost 5 bases to trimming and J lost 5 bases; unmatched junction nucleotides: 7. CDR3 sequence: CASSKGQGLDEQYF. The DNA of the CDR3 is TGTGCCAGCAGCAAGGGACAGGGCCTCGACGAGCAGTACTTC.

The chain joins TRBV2 to TRBJ1-6; TRBD1 agrees at 7 bases. After removal of 4 bases from V and 10 bases from J, the junction contained 4 bases not matched to a gene. This CDR3 is built from 13 residues. CDR1 is SNHLY and CDR2 is FYNNEI in the germline V gene. In DNA, the CDR3 is TGTGCCAGCAGTGGACAGGGTGAGTCACCCCTCCACTTT. Its translation is CASSGQGESPLHF. Filled out from reference TRBV2 and TRBJ1-6, the complete variable domain reads EPEVTQTPSHQVTQMGQEVILRCVPISNHLYFYWYRQILGQKVEFLVSFYNNEISEKSEIFDDQFSVERPDGSNFTLKIRSTKLEDSAMYFCASSGQGESPLHFGNGTRLTVT.

V usage is TRBV11-2 and J usage is TRBJ2-1; weak D call: TRBD2 (6 bases). The germline V and J ends were trimmed by 6 bases and 12 bases, with 30 bases remaining between them. The CDR3 is 17 residues long. CDR1 SGHAT and CDR2 FQNNGV come from the germline V gene. The CDR3 loop is CASRLSPGTRLDQGQFF. The CDR3 coding sequence is TGTGCCAGCAGGTTATCCCCCGGGACTCGTCTAGACCAAGGGCAGTTCTTC. The whole variable domain, remainder taken from reference TRBV11-2 and TRBJ2-1, is EAGVAQSPRYKIIEKRQSVAFWCNPISGHATLYWYQQILGQGPKLLIQFQNNGVVDDSQLPKDRFSAERLKGVDSTLKIQPAKLEDSAVYLCASRLSPGTRLDQGQFFGPGTRLTVL.

This clonotype was seen at least ten times. The chain carries TRBV29-1 and TRBJ2-1; the match to TRBD2 covers 13 bases. With V trimmed by 7 bases and J by 7 bases, 7 bases remained unmatched. Germline CDR1 and CDR2: SQVTM and ANQGSEA. The CDR3 covers 14 residues. CDR3 residues: CSGRTSGRTNEQFF. The CDR3 coding sequence is TGCAGCGGTAGGACTAGCGGGAGAACGAATGAGCAGTTCTTC.

This clonotype was recorded a few times. V usage is TRBV27 and J usage is TRBJ1-2, with TRBD1 matching 9 bases. Germline V gives CDR1 MNHEY, CDR2 SMNVEV (reference sequence). This CDR3 has 15 residues. V was clipped by 5 bases and J by 7 bases; unmatched bases: 11. In nucleotides, the CDR3 is TGTGCCAGCAGTCACCGGGACAGGGATGAGTTTGGCTACACCTTC. It is translated as CASSHRDRDEFGYTF.

The rearrangement joins TRBV27 to TRBJ1-2; weak D call: TRBD1 (5 bases). V shed 0 bases and J shed 8 bases, with 16 bases lying between them. Germline V CDR1 and CDR2: MNHEY, SMNVEV (reference sequence). The CDR3 runs to 15 residues. The CDR3 nucleotides read TGTGCCAGCAGTTTATCGTGGCAGGGCGTGGGGGGCTACACCTTC. Encoded protein: CASSLSWQGVGGYTF.

This chain connects TRBV5-6 to TRBJ1-2; D gene unclear. The CDR3 spans 14 residues. Deletions cut 0 bases from V and 4 bases from J, with 10 bases between. Per the germline V gene, CDR1 is SGHDT and CDR2 is YYEEEE. The CDR3 region is CASSLGQDVYGYTF. The CDR3 nucleotides are TGTGCCAGCAGCTTGGGGCAGGATGTCTATGGCTACACCTTC.

This clonotype was seen ten or more times. V usage is TRBV7-2 and J usage is TRBJ2-7; TRBD1 aligns across 9 bases. Germline V gene lookup returns CDR1 SGHTA and CDR2 FQGNSA. Trimming at V came to 1 base and at J to 1 base, leaving 5 bases not matched to a gene. CDR3 length: 16 amino acids. The chain's CDR3 is CASSLDIGQGSYEQYF. For the CDR3, the DNA is TGTGCCAGCAGCTTAGATATTGGACAGGGGTCCTACGAGCAGTACTTC.

This clonotype appeared a few times. The chain recombines TRBV2 with TRBJ2-1; 7 nucleotides align to TRBD1. The CDR3 consists of 11 residues. In germline, CDR1 is SNHLY, CDR2 FYNNEI. Trimming took 10 bases from V and 7 from J; bases not matched to a gene: 4. In nucleotides, the CDR3 is TGTGCCACGGCAGGGGGTAATGAGCAGTTCTTC. Protein: CATAGGNEQFF.

This clonotype has more than one count but fewer than ten. The chain combines TRBV7-2 with TRBJ1-2; no reliable D call. V was shortened by 4 bases and J by 6 bases, with 18 bases between the two germline ends. This CDR3 comprises 15 residues. Germline CDR1 reads SGHTA; CDR2 reads FQGNSA. DNA for the CDR3: TGTGCCAGCAGCTATTCGGGGATTGTTCCCGATGGCTACACCTTC. Protein product: CASSYSGIVPDGYTF.

The chain has TRBV6-5 and TRBJ2-6; unclear D gene. Trimming left V 10 bases short and J 2 bases short, with 9 bases between. This CDR3 has 13 residues. Germline CDR1 and CDR2: MNHEY and SVGAGI. This chain's CDR3 is CATRRAGANVLTF. CDR3 DNA sequence: TGTGCCACCAGGCGCGCTGGGGCCAACGTCCTGACTTTC.

This clonotype was observed a few times. The V gene is TRBV20-1, the J gene TRBJ2-1; 9 bases fit TRBD2. The CDR3 totals 13 residues. Germline trimming cut 6 bases from V and 9 bases from J; bases unmatched to any gene: 9. Germline values: CDR1 DFQATT, CDR2 SNEGSKA (reference sequence). The CDR3 DNA sequence: TGCAGTGCCAGTCAGGGACTAGCTGCTGAGCAGTTCTTC. Its protein is CSASQGLAAEQFF.